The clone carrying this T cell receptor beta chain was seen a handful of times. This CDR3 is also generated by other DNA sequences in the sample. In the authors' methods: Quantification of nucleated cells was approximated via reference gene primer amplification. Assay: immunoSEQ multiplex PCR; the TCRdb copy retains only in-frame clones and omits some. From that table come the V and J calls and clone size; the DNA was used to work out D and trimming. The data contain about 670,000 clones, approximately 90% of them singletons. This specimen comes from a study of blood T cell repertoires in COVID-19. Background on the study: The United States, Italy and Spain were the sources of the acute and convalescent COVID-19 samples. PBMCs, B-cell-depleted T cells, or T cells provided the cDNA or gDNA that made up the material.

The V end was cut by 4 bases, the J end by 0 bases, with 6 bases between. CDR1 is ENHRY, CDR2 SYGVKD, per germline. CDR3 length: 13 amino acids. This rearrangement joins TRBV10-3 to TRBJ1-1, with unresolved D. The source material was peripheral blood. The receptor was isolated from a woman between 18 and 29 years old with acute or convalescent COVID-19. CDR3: CAISGTVNTEAFF. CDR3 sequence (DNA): TGTGCCATCAGTGGTACGGTGAACACTGAAGCTTTCTTT.